This entry lists 15 T cell receptor beta chains sequenced from one sample in a study of shared clonotypes between healthy human individuals. The method was immunoSEQ multiplex PCR; TCRdb's version includes in-frame clones alone and lacks a portion of them. This sample has roughly 2.5 million clones, with over 85% found just once. Sequenced material: naive CD4+ T cells sorted from blood. Regarding subset: CD45RA+ positively selected. All receptors come from a man between 18 and 35 years old in good health.

V usage is TRBV19 and J usage is TRBJ1-6; D is unresolved. Germline values: CDR1 LNHDA, CDR2 SQIVND (reference sequence). The CDR3 length is 12 residues. V shed 8 bases and J shed 6 bases, with 8 bases lying between them. In DNA form, the CDR3 reads TGTGCCAGTCGGGAACCTAATTCACCCCTCCACTTT. Translated: CASREPNSPLHF.

The V and J genes are TRBV5-1 and TRBJ2-2; either TRBD1 or TRBD2 may supply D (5 bases each). The germline V gene has CDR1 SGHRS and CDR2 YFSETQ. The V end lost 9 bases, the J end lost 6 bases, and 18 bases lay between the germline ends. There are 14 residues in the CDR3. This CDR3 reads CATSGDRPSGELFF. Written as DNA, the CDR3 is TGCGCCACCTCCGGGGACCGGCCTTCCGGGGAGCTGTTTTTT. Combining the CDR3 with reference TRBV5-1 and TRBJ2-2 gives the whole variable domain KAGVTQTPRYLIKTRGQQVTLSCSPISGHRSVSWYQQTPGQGLQFLFEYFSETQRNKGNFPGRFSGRQFSNSRSEMNVSTLELGDSALYLCATSGDRPSGELFFGEGSRLTVL.

For this clone: This same CDR3 is encoded by further DNA sequences in the sample. V is TRBV19 and J is TRBJ2-5; tentatively, D is TRBD1 (6 bases). Germline V gene lookup returns CDR1 LNHDA and CDR2 SQIVND (reference sequence). Trimming shortened V by 3 bases and J by 5 bases, and 7 bases separated the two germline ends. The CDR3 consists of 12 residues. CDR3 nucleotide sequence: TGTGCCAGTAGTATTAGGGGGGAGACCCAGTACTTC. As protein: CASSIRGETQYF.

Note on this clone: The sample carries other DNA sequences with the same CDR3. This chain uses TRBV5-6 with TRBJ2-2, with D hard to call. The V and J ends lost 0 bases and 2 bases respectively, with 5 bases between them. Germline lookup yields CDR1 SGHDT and CDR2 YYEEEE. The CDR3 spans 14 residues. The CDR3 here is CASSLDRNTGELFF. In nucleotides, the CDR3 is TGTGCCAGCAGCTTGGACAGAAACACCGGGGAGCTGTTTTTT. Together with reference TRBV5-6 and TRBJ2-2, the CDR3 gives the full variable domain: DAGVTQSPTHLIKTRGQQVTLRCSPKSGHDTVSWYQQALGQGPQFIFQYYEEEERQRGNFPDRFSGHQFPNYSSELNVNALLLGDSALYLCASSLDRNTGELFFGEGSRLTVL.

This clone has just one count. This chain links TRBV28 with TRBJ2-7; possibly TRBD1 for D (6 bases). Trimming stripped 2 bases from V and 6 bases from J, with 17 bases between. Germline values: CDR1 MDHEN, CDR2 SYDVKM. CDR3 length equals 15 residues. The CDR3 DNA reads TGTGCCAGCAGTTTAGGCTCTACAGGGAGTGGCGAGCAGTACTTC. The encoded protein is CASSLGSTGSGEQYF.

DNA for the CDR3: TGTGCCAGCAGCTTAGGCACACTAGCGCGTATCACAGATACGCAGTATTTT. Its translation: CASSLGTLARITDTQYF. V is TRBV11-2 and J is TRBJ2-3; 7 nucleotides agree with TRBD2. This CDR3 region has 17 residues. The V gene end was trimmed by 1 base and the J gene end by 2 bases; junction bases not matched to a gene: 9. Germline V gene data show CDR1 as SGHAT and CDR2 as FQNNGV. Looking up the rest from reference TRBV11-2 and TRBJ2-3 gives the full variable domain: EAGVAQSPRYKIIEKRQSVAFWCNPISGHATLYWYQQILGQGPKLLIQFQNNGVVDDSQLPKDRFSAERLKGVDSTLKIQPAKLEDSAVYLCASSLGTLARITDTQYFGPGTRLTVL.

As to this clone: Other DNA sequences in this sample translate to the same CDR3. The CDR3 coding sequence is TGCAGCGCCGGACAGGGACCGAACACTGAAGCTTTCTTT. The encoded protein is CSAGQGPNTEAFF. V is TRBV29-1 and J is TRBJ1-1; TRBD1 matches at 8 bases. This CDR3 has 13 amino acids. CDR1 and CDR2 (germline): SQVTM, ANQGSEA. Unmatched junction bases numbered 5, after V lost 7 bases and J lost 1 base.

The sample holds one count of this clone. The V call is TRBV7-9, the J call TRBJ1-3; 9 nucleotides agree with TRBD1. Trimming removed 3 bases from V and 7 bases from J; junction bases left unmatched: 10. The CDR3 length is 16 residues. CDR1 is SEHNR and CDR2 is FQNEAQ in the germline V gene (reference sequence). The CDR3 here is CASSLKTGQGWNTIYF. CDR3 nucleotide sequence: TGTGCCAGCAGCTTGAAGACGGGACAGGGTTGGAACACCATATATTTT. Supplemented by reference TRBV7-9 and TRBJ1-3, the full variable domain reads DTGVSQNPRHKITKRGQNVTFRCDPISEHNRLYWYRQTLGQGPEFLTYFQNEAQLEKSRLLSDRFSAERPKGSFSTLEIQRTEQGDSAMYLCASSLKTGQGWNTIYFGEGSWLTVV.

Turning to this clone: A junction boundary mismatches the germline segment, possibly from a read error. This chain uses TRBV6-6 with TRBJ1-6; D remains unclear. The CDR3 is 15 residues long. Germline V gene data show CDR1 as MNHNY and CDR2 as SVGAGI (reference sequence). CDR3 residues: CASSYVVNYNSPPHF. CDR3 bases: TGTGCCAGCAGTTACGTAGTAAACTATAATTCACCCCCCCACTTT.

This chain joins TRBV27 and TRBJ1-4; the D is unclear. The CDR3 runs to 15 residues. V dropped 3 bases and J dropped 8 bases, with 16 bases sitting between them. CDR1 is MNHEY, CDR2 SMNVEV, per germline (reference sequence). In DNA, the CDR3 is TGTGCCAGCAGTTTGGAGGGAGGGCGAGGGGAAAAACTGTTTTTT. This encodes CASSLEGGRGEKLFF. The complete variable domain, with remaining parts taken from reference TRBV27 and TRBJ1-4, reads EAQVTQNPRYLITVTGKKLTVTCSQNMNHEYMSWYRQDPGLGLRQIYYSMNVEVTDKGDVPEGYKVSRKEKRNFPLILESPSPNQTSLYFCASSLEGGRGEKLFFGSGTQLSVL.

The rearrangement uses TRBV5-4 and TRBJ2-7; 12 bases fit TRBD2. The CDR3 has 16 amino acids. Germline V lookup: CDR1 SGHNT, CDR2 YYREEE (reference sequence). The ends lost 0 bases at V and 5 bases at J; junction bases unmatched: 6. The CDR3 is CASSLGTRLAGDEQYF. For the CDR3, the DNA is TGTGCCAGCAGCTTGGGGACAAGACTAGCGGGGGACGAGCAGTACTTC.

This clone was counted once. The V call is TRBV7-9, the J call TRBJ2-5; 8 positions match TRBD1. TRBJ2-7 explains the end of the DNA better; the J call may be wrong. Per germline, CDR1 SEHNR and CDR2 FQNEAQ (reference sequence). The CDR3 totals 14 residues. The CDR3 DNA follows: TGTGCCAGCAGCCCCAGGGGGCGCGTGGACGAGCAGTACTTC. It specifies CASSPRGRVDEQYF.

To note about this clone: This sample also contains other DNA sequences that code for the same CDR3. In nucleotides, the CDR3 is TGTGCCAGCTCACCACCAGGGGGCAATGAGCAGTTCTTC. It codes for CASSPPGGNEQFF. V usage is TRBV18 and J usage is TRBJ2-1, with a weak D call TRBD1 (6 bases). Trimming removed 0 bases at V and 6 bases at J, with 6 bases between. CDR3 length equals 13 residues. Germline V CDR1 and CDR2: KGHSH, LQKENI.

A few counts support this clone. The chain couples TRBV7-9 to TRBJ2-1, with 10 bases lining up with TRBD2. The ends lost 2 bases at V and 6 bases at J; junction bases unmatched: 7. Germline CDR1 reads SEHNR; CDR2 reads FQNEAQ (reference sequence). This CDR3 comprises 16 residues. The CDR3: CASSLLGTSDANEQFF. In DNA form, the CDR3 reads TGTGCCAGCAGCTTATTGGGGACTAGCGATGCCAATGAGCAGTTCTTC.

The V call is TRBV10-3, the J call TRBJ2-2, with 9 bases fitting TRBD1. Trimming removed 3 bases from V and 6 bases from J; junction bases left unmatched: 8. This CDR3 region has 16 residues. Germline V gives CDR1 ENHRY, CDR2 SYGVKD. CDR3 residues: CAISERRTGDSGELFF. The CDR3 region has the DNA TGTGCCATCAGTGAAAGGCGGACAGGGGATTCCGGGGAGCTGTTTTTT.